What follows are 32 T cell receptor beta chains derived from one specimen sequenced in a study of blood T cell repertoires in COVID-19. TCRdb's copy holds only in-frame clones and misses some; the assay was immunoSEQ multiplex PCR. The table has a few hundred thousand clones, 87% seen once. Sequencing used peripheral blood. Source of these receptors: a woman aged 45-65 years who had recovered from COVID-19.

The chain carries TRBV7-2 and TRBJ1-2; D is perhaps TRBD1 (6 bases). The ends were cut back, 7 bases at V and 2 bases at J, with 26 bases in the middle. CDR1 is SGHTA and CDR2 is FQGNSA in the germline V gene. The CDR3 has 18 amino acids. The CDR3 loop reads CASKWERKGQRLNYGYTF. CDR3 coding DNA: TGTGCCAGCAAATGGGAGCGAAAAGGACAGAGACTCAACTATGGCTACACCTTC.

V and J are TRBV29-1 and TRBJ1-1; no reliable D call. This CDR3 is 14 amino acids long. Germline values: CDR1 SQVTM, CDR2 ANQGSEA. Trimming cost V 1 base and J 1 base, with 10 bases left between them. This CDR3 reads CSVEAPGENTEAFF. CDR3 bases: TGCAGCGTTGAAGCCCCGGGAGAGAACACTGAAGCTTTCTTT.

The chain's CDR3 is CASSLAGRGQETQYF. The CDR3 DNA follows: TGTGCCAGCAGCTTAGCGGGCAGGGGGCAAGAGACCCAGTACTTC. The chain carries TRBV5-6 and TRBJ2-5; a possible D gene is TRBD1 (7 bases). This CDR3 is built from 15 residues. V was cut by 2 bases and J by 2 bases, with 13 bases left in between. CDR1 and CDR2 from the germline V gene are SGHDT and YYEEEE.

The CDR3: CASSRTGNENIQYF. CDR3 sequence (DNA): TGTGCCAGCTCCCGGACAGGGAACGAAAACATTCAGTACTTC. The chain couples TRBV18 to TRBJ2-4; 8 bases are shared with TRBD1. The CDR3 is made up of 14 amino acids. Trimming at V came to 6 bases and at J to 5 bases, leaving 6 bases not matched to a gene. Looked up from germline, CDR1 is KGHSH and CDR2 is LQKENI.

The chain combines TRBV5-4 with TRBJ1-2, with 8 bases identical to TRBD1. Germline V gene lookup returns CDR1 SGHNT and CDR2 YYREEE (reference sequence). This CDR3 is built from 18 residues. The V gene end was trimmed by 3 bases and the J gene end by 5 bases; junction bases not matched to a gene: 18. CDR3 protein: CASSWASGQGAYGYGYTF. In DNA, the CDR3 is TGTGCCAGCAGCTGGGCTTCGGGGCAGGGGGCGTACGGGTATGGCTACACCTTC.

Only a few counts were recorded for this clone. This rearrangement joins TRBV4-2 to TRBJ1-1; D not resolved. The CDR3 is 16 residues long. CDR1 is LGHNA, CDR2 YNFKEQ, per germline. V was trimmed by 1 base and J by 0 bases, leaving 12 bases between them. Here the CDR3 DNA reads TGTGCCAGCAGCCAAGGAAGCGCTAACATGAACACTGAAGCTTTCTTT. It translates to CASSQGSANMNTEAFF.

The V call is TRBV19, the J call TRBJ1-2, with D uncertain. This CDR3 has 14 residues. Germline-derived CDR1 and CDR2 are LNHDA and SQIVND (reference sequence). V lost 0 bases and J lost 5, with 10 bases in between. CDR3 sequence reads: CASSIDWSPYGYTF. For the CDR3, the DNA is TGTGCCAGTAGTATAGATTGGAGCCCGTATGGCTACACCTTC. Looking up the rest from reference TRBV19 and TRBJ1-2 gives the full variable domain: DGGITQSPKYLFRKEGQNVTLSCEQNLNHDAMYWYRQDPGQGLRLIYYSQIVNDFQKGDIAEGYSVSREKKESFPLTVTSAQKNPTAFYLCASSIDWSPYGYTFGSGTRLTVV.

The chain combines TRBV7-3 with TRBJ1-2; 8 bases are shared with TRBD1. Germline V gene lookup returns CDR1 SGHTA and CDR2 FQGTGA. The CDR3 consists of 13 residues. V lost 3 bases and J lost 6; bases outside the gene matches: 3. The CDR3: CASSFAGGNGYTF. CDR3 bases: TGTGCCAGCAGCTTCGCAGGGGGCAATGGCTACACCTTC. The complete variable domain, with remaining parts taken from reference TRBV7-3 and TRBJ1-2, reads GAGVSQTPSNKVTEKGKYVELRCDPISGHTALYWYRQSLGQGPEFLIYFQGTGAADDSGLPNDRFFAVRPEGSVSTLKIQRTERGDSAVYLCASSFAGGNGYTFGSGTRLTVV.

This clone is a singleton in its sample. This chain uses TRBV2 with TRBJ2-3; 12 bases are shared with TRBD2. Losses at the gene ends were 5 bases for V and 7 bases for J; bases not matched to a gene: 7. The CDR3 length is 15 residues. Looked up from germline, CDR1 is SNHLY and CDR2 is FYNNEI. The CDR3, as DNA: TGTGCCAGCAGTACGGGGACTAGCGGGTCCTATACGCAGTATTTT. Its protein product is CASSTGTSGSYTQYF.

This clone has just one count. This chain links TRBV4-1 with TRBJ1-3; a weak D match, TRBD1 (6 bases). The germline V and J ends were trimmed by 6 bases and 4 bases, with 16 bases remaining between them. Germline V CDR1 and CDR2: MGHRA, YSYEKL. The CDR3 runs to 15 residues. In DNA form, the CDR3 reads TGCGCCAGCAGTCCGGAACAGGGCGCAGGAAACACCATATATTTT. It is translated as CASSPEQGAGNTIYF.

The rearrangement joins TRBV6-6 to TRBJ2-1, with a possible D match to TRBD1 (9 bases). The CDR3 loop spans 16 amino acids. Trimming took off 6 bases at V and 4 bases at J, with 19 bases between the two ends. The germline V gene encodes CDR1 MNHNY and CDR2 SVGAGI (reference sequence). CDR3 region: CASSHERGTGYNEQFF. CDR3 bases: TGTGCCAGCAGCCACGAGCGGGGGACAGGGTACAATGAGCAGTTCTTC.

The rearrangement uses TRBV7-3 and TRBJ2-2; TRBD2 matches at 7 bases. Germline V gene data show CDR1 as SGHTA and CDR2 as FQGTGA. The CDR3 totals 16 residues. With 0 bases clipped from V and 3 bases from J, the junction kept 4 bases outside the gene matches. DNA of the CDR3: TGTGCCAGCAGCTTAACGTGGGGGAGGGACACCGGGGAGCTGTTTTTT. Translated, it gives CASSLTWGRDTGELFF.

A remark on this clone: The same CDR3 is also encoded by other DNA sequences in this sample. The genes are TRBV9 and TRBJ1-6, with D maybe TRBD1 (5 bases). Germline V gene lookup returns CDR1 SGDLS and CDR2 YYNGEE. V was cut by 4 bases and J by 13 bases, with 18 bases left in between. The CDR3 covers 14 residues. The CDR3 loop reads CASSPSGGGAPLHF. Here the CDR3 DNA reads TGTGCCAGCAGCCCCTCGGGGGGAGGGGCGCCCCTCCACTTT.

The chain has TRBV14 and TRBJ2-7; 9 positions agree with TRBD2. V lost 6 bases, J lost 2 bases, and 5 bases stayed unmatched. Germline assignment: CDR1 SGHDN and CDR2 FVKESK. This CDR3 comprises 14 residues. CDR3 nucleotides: TGTGCCAGCAGTCGGACTAGCGCCGCCTACGAGCAGTACTTC. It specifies CASSRTSAAYEQYF.

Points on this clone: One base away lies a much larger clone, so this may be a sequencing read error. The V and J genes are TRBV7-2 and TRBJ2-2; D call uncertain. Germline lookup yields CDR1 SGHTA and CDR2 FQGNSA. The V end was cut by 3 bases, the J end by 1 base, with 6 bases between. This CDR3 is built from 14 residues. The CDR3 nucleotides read TGTGCCAGCAGCTTTTCAGGGAACACCGGGGAGCTGTTTTTT. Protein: CASSFSGNTGELFF.

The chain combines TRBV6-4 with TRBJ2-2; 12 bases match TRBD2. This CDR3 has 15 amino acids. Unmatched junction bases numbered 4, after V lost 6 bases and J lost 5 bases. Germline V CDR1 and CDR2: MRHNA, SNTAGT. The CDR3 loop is CASRGLAGRTGELFF. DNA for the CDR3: TGTGCCAGCAGAGGACTAGCGGGAAGGACCGGGGAGCTGTTTTTT.

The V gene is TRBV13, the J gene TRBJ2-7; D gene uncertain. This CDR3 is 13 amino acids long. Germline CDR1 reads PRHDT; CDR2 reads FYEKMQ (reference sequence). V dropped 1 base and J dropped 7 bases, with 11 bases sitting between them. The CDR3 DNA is TGTGCCAGCAGCTTAGCGGGTGGTTGGGAGCAGTACTTC. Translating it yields CASSLAGGWEQYF.

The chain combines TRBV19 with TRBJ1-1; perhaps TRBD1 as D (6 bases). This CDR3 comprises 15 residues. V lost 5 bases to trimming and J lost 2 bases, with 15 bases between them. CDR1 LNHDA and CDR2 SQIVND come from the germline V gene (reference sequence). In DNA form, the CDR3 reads TGTGCCAGTAGTGCCCTCGGGGGGCCCAACACTGAAGCTTTCTTT. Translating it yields CASSALGGPNTEAFF.

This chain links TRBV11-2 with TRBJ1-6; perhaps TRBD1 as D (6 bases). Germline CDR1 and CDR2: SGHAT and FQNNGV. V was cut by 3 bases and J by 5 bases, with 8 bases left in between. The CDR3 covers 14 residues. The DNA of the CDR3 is TGTGCCAGCAGCTTGGGGGCAGATAATTCACCCCTCCACTTT. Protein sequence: CASSLGADNSPLHF.

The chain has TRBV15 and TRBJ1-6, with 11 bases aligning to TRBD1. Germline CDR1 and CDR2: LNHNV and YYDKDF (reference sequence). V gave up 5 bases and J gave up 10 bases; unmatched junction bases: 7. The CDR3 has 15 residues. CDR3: CATSARTGGVSPLHF. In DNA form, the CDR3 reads TGTGCCACCAGCGCCCGGACAGGGGGCGTATCACCCCTCCACTTT.

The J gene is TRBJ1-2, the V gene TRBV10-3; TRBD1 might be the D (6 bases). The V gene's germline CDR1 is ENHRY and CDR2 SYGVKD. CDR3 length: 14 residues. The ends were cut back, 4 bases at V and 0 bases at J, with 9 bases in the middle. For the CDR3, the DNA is TGTGCCATCAGTGGGGGGCCTGCTAACTATGGCTACACCTTC. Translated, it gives CAISGGPANYGYTF.

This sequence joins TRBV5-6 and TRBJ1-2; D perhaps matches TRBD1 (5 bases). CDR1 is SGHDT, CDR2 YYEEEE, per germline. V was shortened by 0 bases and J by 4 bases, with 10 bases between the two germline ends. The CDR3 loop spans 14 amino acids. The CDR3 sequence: CASSLGQNPYGYTF. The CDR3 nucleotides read TGTGCCAGCAGCTTGGGACAGAATCCCTATGGCTACACCTTC.

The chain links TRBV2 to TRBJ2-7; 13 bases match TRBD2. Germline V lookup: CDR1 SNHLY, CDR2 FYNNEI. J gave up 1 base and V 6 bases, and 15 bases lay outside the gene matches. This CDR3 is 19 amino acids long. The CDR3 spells CASSGLAGAWVGDSYEQYF. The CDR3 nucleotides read TGTGCCAGCAGCGGACTAGCGGGAGCATGGGTAGGAGATTCCTACGAGCAGTACTTC. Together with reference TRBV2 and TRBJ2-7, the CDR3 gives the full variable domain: EPEVTQTPSHQVTQMGQEVILRCVPISNHLYFYWYRQILGQKVEFLVSFYNNEISEKSEIFDDQFSVERPDGSNFTLKIRSTKLEDSAMYFCASSGLAGAWVGDSYEQYFGPGTRLTVT.

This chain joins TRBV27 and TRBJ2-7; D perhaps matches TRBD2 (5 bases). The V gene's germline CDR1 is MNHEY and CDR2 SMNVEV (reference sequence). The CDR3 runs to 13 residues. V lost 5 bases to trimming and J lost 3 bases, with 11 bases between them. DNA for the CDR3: TGTGCCAGCAGTCCGGGAACCGACTACGAGCAGTACTTC. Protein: CASSPGTDYEQYF.

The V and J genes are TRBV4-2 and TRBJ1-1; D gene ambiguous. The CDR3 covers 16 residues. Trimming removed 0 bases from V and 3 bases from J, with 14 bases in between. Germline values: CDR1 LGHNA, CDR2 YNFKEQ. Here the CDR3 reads CASSQDVGGEDTEAFF. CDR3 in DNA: TGTGCCAGCAGCCAAGATGTGGGCGGGGAGGACACTGAAGCTTTCTTT.

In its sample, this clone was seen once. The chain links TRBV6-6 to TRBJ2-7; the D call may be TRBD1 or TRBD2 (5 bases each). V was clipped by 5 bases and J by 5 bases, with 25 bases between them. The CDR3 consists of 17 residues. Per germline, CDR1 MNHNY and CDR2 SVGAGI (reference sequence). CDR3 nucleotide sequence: TGTGCCAGCAGTCGGACACACTGGGCCCCCGAGGGCCACGAGCAGTACTTC. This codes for CASSRTHWAPEGHEQYF.

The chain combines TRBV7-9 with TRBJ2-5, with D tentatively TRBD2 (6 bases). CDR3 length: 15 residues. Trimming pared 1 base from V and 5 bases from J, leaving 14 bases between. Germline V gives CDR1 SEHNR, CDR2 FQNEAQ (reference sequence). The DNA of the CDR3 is TGTGCCAGCAGCTTAGGGGGAGGCCCCGTCGAGACCCAGTACTTC. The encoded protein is CASSLGGGPVETQYF.

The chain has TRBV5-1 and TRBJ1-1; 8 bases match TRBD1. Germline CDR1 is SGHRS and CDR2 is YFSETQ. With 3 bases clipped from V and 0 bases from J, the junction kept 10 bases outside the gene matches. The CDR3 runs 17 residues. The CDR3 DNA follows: TGCGCCAGCAGCTACCAGGGCCAGGGGGCCTTGAACACTGAAGCTTTCTTT. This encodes CASSYQGQGALNTEAFF.

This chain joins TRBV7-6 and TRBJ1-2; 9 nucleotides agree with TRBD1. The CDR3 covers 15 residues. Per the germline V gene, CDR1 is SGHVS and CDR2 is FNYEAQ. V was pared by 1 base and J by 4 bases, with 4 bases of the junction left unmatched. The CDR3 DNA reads TGTGCCAGCAGCTTAGAATGGGGACAGGGCTATGGCTACACCTTC. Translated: CASSLEWGQGYGYTF.

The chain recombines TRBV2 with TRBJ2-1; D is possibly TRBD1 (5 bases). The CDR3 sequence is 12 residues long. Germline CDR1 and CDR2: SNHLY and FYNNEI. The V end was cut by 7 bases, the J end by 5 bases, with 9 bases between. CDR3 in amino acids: CASNLGHNEQFF. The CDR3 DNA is TGTGCCAGCAACTTGGGGCACAATGAGCAGTTCTTC. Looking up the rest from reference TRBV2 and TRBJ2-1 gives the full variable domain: EPEVTQTPSHQVTQMGQEVILRCVPISNHLYFYWYRQILGQKVEFLVSFYNNEISEKSEIFDDQFSVERPDGSNFTLKIRSTKLEDSAMYFCASNLGHNEQFFGPGTRLTVL.

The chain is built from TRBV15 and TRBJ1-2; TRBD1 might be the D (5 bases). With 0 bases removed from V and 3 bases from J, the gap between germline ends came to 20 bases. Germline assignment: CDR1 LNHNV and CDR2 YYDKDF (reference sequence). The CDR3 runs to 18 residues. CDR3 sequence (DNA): TGTGCCACCAGCAGAGATAGTCTTATGGGGCGGTCTGACTATGGCTACACCTTC. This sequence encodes CATSRDSLMGRSDYGYTF.

The CDR3 bases are TGTGCCAGCAGCTTATTTCCCGGAGGGAACACTGAAGCTTTCTTT. This codes for CASSLFPGGNTEAFF. The chain has TRBV11-2 and TRBJ1-1, with D unclear. V lost 2 bases, J lost 1 base, and 11 bases lay in between. The CDR3 covers 15 residues. In germline, CDR1 is SGHAT, CDR2 FQNNGV.